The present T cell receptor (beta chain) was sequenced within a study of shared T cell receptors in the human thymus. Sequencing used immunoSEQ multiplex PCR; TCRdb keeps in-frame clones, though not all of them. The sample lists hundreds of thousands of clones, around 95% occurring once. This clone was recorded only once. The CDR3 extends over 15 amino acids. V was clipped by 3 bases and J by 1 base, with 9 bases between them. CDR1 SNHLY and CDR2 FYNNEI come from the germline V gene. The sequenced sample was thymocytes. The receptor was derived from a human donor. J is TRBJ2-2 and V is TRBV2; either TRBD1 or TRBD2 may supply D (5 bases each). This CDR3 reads CASSDFGGNTGELFF. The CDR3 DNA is TGTGCCAGCAGTGACTTTGGGGGGAACACCGGGGAGCTGTTTTTT.